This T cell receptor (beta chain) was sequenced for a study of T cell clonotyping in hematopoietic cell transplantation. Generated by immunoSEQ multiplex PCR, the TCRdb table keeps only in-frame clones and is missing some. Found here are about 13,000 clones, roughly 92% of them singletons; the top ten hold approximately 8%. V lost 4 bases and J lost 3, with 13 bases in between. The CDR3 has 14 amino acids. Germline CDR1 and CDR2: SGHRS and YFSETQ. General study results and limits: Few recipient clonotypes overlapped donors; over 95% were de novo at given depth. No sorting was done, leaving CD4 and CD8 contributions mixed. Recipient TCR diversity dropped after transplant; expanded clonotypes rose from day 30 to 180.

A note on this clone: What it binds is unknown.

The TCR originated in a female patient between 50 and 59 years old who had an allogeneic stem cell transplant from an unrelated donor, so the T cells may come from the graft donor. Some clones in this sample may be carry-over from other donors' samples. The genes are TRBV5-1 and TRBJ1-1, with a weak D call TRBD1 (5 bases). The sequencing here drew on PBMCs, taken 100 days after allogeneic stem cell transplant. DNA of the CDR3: TGCGCCAGCAGCGTTACAGGTATGGACACTGAAGCTTTCTTT. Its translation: CASSVTGMDTEAFF.